This T cell receptor (beta chain) derives from a study of blood T cell repertoires in COVID-19. Study information: Specimens from acute and convalescent COVID-19 originated in the United States, Italy and Spain.

Trimming stripped 0 bases from V and 2 bases from J, with 11 bases between. The CDR3 has 16 residues. Germline V gene sequence: CDR1 SGHTA, CDR2 FQGNSA. Data came from immunoSEQ multiplex PCR; TCRdb stores just in-frame clones and leaves some out. The data contain about 83,000 clones, roughly four fifths of them seen just once; the ten biggest clones take up roughly a fifth. The TCR comes from a woman older than 75 with active or convalescent COVID-19. V gene TRBV7-2 combines with J gene TRBJ1-5; the D gene is possibly TRBD1 (6 bases). The specimen sequenced was peripheral blood. CDR3 residues: CASSLALQGGNQPQHF. CDR3 coding DNA: TGTGCCAGCAGCTTAGCACTACAGGGAGGCAATCAGCCCCAGCATTTT.